The 18 T cell receptor beta chains given below trace back to one sample, sequenced in a study of shared clonotypes between healthy human individuals. CD45RO-negative, CCR7-positively selected cells formed the naive CD8 fraction, excluding terminally differentiated effector memory CD45RA+ cells. Here immunoSEQ multiplex PCR was the method, and the copy in TCRdb shows in-frame clones only, minus some. The sample lists about 800,000 clones, roughly 96% occurring once. The sequencing sample was made of naive CD8+ T cells sorted from blood. Receptor source: a man aged 25-40 years in good health.

On this clone: Other DNA sequences in the sample encode the same CDR3. The gene calls are TRBV6-5 and TRBJ1-1; D remains ambiguous. The CDR3 is made up of 11 amino acids. Germline CDR1 is MNHEY and CDR2 is SVGAGI. Trimming took off 3 bases at V and 4 bases at J, with 3 bases between the two ends. The CDR3: CASSYGTEAFF. The CDR3 DNA reads TGTGCCAGCAGTTATGGCACTGAAGCTTTCTTT.

The genes are TRBV5-5 and TRBJ2-1; D is ambiguous. Trimming pared 0 bases from V and 0 bases from J, leaving 7 bases between. CDR1 and CDR2 (germline): SGHKS, YYEKEE (reference sequence). This CDR3 is built from 15 residues. CDR3 DNA sequence: TGTGCCAGCAGCTTGGCAGAGAGCTCCTACAATGAGCAGTTCTTC. Protein product: CASSLAESSYNEQFF.

This chain joins TRBV7-9 and TRBJ2-7, with TRBD2 identical over 8 bases. There are 13 residues in the CDR3. The junction had 6 bases not matched to a gene; V was cut back by 6 bases and J by 5 bases. From germline, CDR1 is SEHNR and CDR2 FQNEAQ (reference sequence). The CDR3 DNA reads as TGTGCCAGCAGTCCCGGGGGGGTCCACGAGCAGTACTTC. It specifies CASSPGGVHEQYF. The full variable domain, with the rest looked up from reference TRBV7-9 and TRBJ2-7, is DTGVSQNPRHKITKRGQNVTFRCDPISEHNRLYWYRQTLGQGPEFLTYFQNEAQLEKSRLLSDRFSAERPKGSFSTLEIQRTEQGDSAMYLCASSPGGVHEQYFGPGTRLTVT.

Remarks on this clone: An end of the junction does not agree with germline; a read error may underlie this. This rearrangement joins TRBV7-9 to TRBJ2-6; D possibly corresponds to TRBD2 (5 bases). This CDR3 is built from 14 residues. Germline CDR1 SEHNR, CDR2 FQNEAQ (reference sequence). The CDR3 bases are TGTGCCAGTAGCTTAGCGACAGGGGCCAACGTCCTGACTTTC. Translated, it gives CASSLATGANVLTF.

On this clone itself: The sample carries other DNA sequences with the same CDR3. V gene TRBV27 combines with J gene TRBJ1-5; D not certain. V was pared by 0 bases and J by 0 bases, with 3 bases between. Germline CDR1 and CDR2: MNHEY and SMNVEV (reference sequence). This CDR3 is built from 14 residues. This chain's CDR3 is CASSLSNSNQPQHF. CDR3 DNA: TGTGCCAGCAGTTTATCAAATAGCAATCAGCCCCAGCATTTT.

This chain links TRBV6-1 with TRBJ2-7, with TRBD2 identical over 11 bases. The CDR3 extends over 15 amino acids. Losses at the gene ends were 6 bases for V and 3 bases for J; bases not matched to a gene: 7. In germline, CDR1 is MNHNS, CDR2 SASEGT. The CDR3: CASRPTSGDYYEQYF. CDR3 in DNA: TGTGCCAGCAGGCCGACTAGCGGGGATTACTACGAGCAGTACTTC.

The V and J genes are TRBV4-3 and TRBJ2-1; D not resolved. V lost 4 bases and J lost 4, with 11 bases in between. Germline V gene lookup returns CDR1 LGHNA and CDR2 YSLEER. The CDR3 is 14 residues long. CDR3 DNA sequence: TGCGCCAGCAGCCCGGACCCTGTATACAATGAGCAGTTCTTC. As protein: CASSPDPVYNEQFF.

The rearrangement uses TRBV28 and TRBJ2-5; possible D gene TRBD2, 6 bases. The V end lost 3 bases, the J end lost 1 base, and 15 bases lay between the germline ends. This CDR3 contains 16 residues. From germline, CDR1 is MDHEN and CDR2 SYDVKM. DNA of the CDR3: TGTGCCAGCAGTTTGTTTGGAGGGAGCTCCCAAGAGACCCAGTACTTC. This sequence encodes CASSLFGGSSQETQYF.

The chain uses TRBV15 and TRBJ2-5; 12 bases map to TRBD1. This CDR3 comprises 17 residues. V gave up 3 bases and J gave up 5 bases; unmatched junction bases: 10. Germline CDR1 reads LNHNV; CDR2 reads YYDKDF (reference sequence). CDR3 in amino acids: CATSSRDRGPWAETQYF. The CDR3 DNA reads TGTGCCACCAGCAGCCGGGACAGGGGGCCCTGGGCGGAGACCCAGTACTTC.

The chain employs TRBV7-9 and TRBJ2-3; 7 bases agree with TRBD1. CDR1 is SEHNR, CDR2 FQNEAQ, per germline (reference sequence). The CDR3 is made up of 14 amino acids. The trim removed 3 bases at V and 4 bases at J, leaving 4 bases unmatched. CDR3 sequence (DNA): TGTGCCAGCAGCTTTGGGACAGTACCAGATACGCAGTATTTT. Translated: CASSFGTVPDTQYF.

This chain joins TRBV5-6 and TRBJ1-2; possible D gene TRBD1, 6 bases. Germline values: CDR1 SGHDT, CDR2 YYEEEE. V lost 6 bases, J lost 3 bases, and 18 bases lay in between. The CDR3 has 15 residues. CDR3 loop: CASTSWIQGHYGYTF. DNA for the CDR3: TGTGCCAGCACCTCTTGGATACAGGGTCACTATGGCTACACCTTC.

This CDR3 is CASSAYRGDNQPQHF. The CDR3 DNA reads as TGTGCCAGCAGTGCCTACAGGGGTGACAATCAGCCCCAGCATTTT. The J gene is TRBJ1-5, the V gene TRBV6-1; TRBD1 matches at 7 bases. Germline V gene data show CDR1 as MNHNS and CDR2 as SASEGT. CDR3 size: 15 residues. V lost 4 bases, J lost 3 bases, and 6 bases stayed unmatched.

This chain uses TRBV4-1 with TRBJ2-7; 10 bases align to TRBD1. The V gene's germline CDR1 is MGHRA and CDR2 YSYEKL. Trimming cost V 3 bases and J 2 bases; bases outside gene matches: 4. The CDR3 contains 15 residues. The CDR3: CASSHRTGGTYEQYF. In DNA form, the CDR3 reads TGCGCCAGCAGCCACAGGACAGGGGGGACCTACGAGCAGTACTTC.

This chain uses TRBV28 with TRBJ1-2; D is unclear. The V end lost 5 bases, the J end lost 6 bases, and 7 bases lay between the germline ends. The CDR3 totals 11 residues. Germline V gene data show CDR1 as MDHEN and CDR2 as SYDVKM. CDR3 coding DNA: TGTGCCAGCAGTGCGTTAAATGGCTACACCTTC. Translation: CASSALNGYTF.

This clone was counted a single time. The V and J genes are TRBV4-1 and TRBJ2-7; 8 bases line up with TRBD2. Germline values: CDR1 MGHRA, CDR2 YSYEKL. V lost 3 bases and J lost 3; bases outside the gene matches: 16. The CDR3 covers 18 residues. This CDR3 is CASSQVILAERPGYEQYF. The CDR3 nucleotides read TGCGCCAGCAGCCAGGTGATACTAGCGGAGCGGCCCGGCTACGAGCAGTACTTC.

The chain links TRBV12-5 to TRBJ2-3; the D is unclear. V was pared by 6 bases and J by 1 base, with 5 bases between. Germline loops: CDR1 LGHNT, CDR2 FRNRAP. The CDR3 consists of 12 residues. The CDR3 bases are TGTGCTAGTGGGGCAGGCACAGATACGCAGTATTTT. Translation: CASGAGTDTQYF.

V and J are TRBV6-1 and TRBJ1-1, with unresolved D. Trimming left V 1 base short and J 1 base short, with 10 bases between. From germline, CDR1 is MNHNS and CDR2 SASEGT. The CDR3 sequence is 15 residues long. DNA for the CDR3: TGTGCCAGCAGTGAAGGCCCGGGCGGGAACACTGAAGCTTTCTTT. It translates to CASSEGPGGNTEAFF.

The chain couples TRBV29-1 to TRBJ2-7, with no clear D. V dropped 7 bases and J dropped 0 bases, with 13 bases sitting between them. Germline CDR1 reads SQVTM; CDR2 reads ANQGSEA. The CDR3 covers 13 residues. The chain's CDR3 is CSALGYSSYEQYF. CDR3 DNA: TGCAGCGCCTTAGGGTACAGCTCCTACGAGCAGTACTTC.